A single sample is the source of the 3 T cell receptor beta chains below, sequenced in a study of CD8 T cells in ankylosing spondylitis. MiXCR, applied by TCRdb to the 5' RACE reads, yields one record per CDR3 protein. Of 250,000 or so distinct CDR3 sequences listed, more than 15% are singletons. The sequenced material came from blood, either unsorted or a sorted T cell fraction (not recorded which). The source of these receptors is a male donor with ankylosing spondylitis or in good health (not recorded which).

The chain combines TRBV12-3 or TRBV12-4 with TRBJ2-7; no clear D gene. The CDR3 runs 12 residues. V dropped 2 bases and J dropped 6 bases, with 8 bases sitting between them. In DNA, the CDR3 is TGTGCCAGCAGTTTACGACCCCCCGAGCAGTACTTC. This gives the protein CASSLRPPEQYF.

The chain carries TRBV5-1 and TRBJ2-3, with a tentative D call TRBD1 (6 bases). Deletions cut 10 bases from V and 4 bases from J, with 19 bases between. The germline V gene has CDR1 SGHRS and CDR2 YFSETQ. The CDR3 is 14 amino acids. As DNA, the CDR3 is TGCGCCGCACGCGTGGGCAGGGGCTCAGATACGCAGTATTTT. Amino acids: CAARVGRGSDTQYF.

The genes are TRBV12-3 or TRBV12-4 and TRBJ2-1; TRBD2 aligns across 15 bases. V lost 9 bases and J lost 0; bases outside the gene matches: 9. The length of the CDR3 is 18 residues. As DNA, the CDR3 is TGTGCCAGTTCTCCGGGACTAGCGGGAGGATCCTCCTACAATGAGCAGTTCTTC. Residues: CASSPGLAGGSSYNEQFF.